This TCR beta chain appears in the sequencing data of a study of CD4 T cells in relation to SARS-CoV-2 and coronaviruses. Regarding the study as a whole: Around 60% of donors had memory CD4+ clonotypes crossrecognizing SARS-CoV-2 and common cold coronavirus spike.

In germline, CDR1 is LGHDT, CDR2 YNNKEL (reference sequence). The CDR3 extends over 13 amino acids. V was clipped by 3 bases and J by 4 bases, with 8 bases between them. The method was immunoSEQ multiplex PCR; TCRdb's version includes in-frame clones alone and lacks a portion of them. This sample has tens of thousands of clones, with approximately 86% found just once. Notes on this clone: What it binds is not known.

J is TRBJ2-3 and V is TRBV3-1 (or the pseudogene TRBV3-2); D ambiguous. The receptor was isolated from an adult with COVID-19. The material sequenced was naive CD4+ T cells from PBMCs, cultured in vitro. Subset noted: naive CD4+ T cells isolated by negative enrichment. For the CDR3, the DNA is TGTGCCAGCAGCCACCACAGCGCAGATACGCAGTATTTT. Translating gives CASSHHSADTQYF.